This T cell receptor (beta chain) is drawn from a study of PD-1 blockade in classical Hodgkin lymphoma. Exposure to brentuximab vedotin varied, and each patient had relapsed following autologous stem cell transplantation. Complete response, partial response or progressive disease constituted the best responses recorded. This table comes from immunoSEQ multiplex PCR, and its TCRdb copy is limited to in-frame clones, with some not included. Of 47,000 or so clones in the sample, about 73% were seen once. The junction had 7 bases not matched to a gene; V was cut back by 5 bases and J by 2 bases. The CDR3 has 16 amino acids. Germline V CDR1 and CDR2: SGHRS, YFSETQ.

This material consisted of peripheral blood mononuclear cells (PBMCs), taken at baseline. This clonotype originated in a human donor with classical Hodgkin lymphoma. The rearrangement links TRBV5-1 to TRBJ2-5; 12 bases align to TRBD2. CDR3 coding DNA: TGCGCCAGCAGGACTAGCGGGAGTTTGGTTCAAGAGACCCAGTACTTC. Protein product: CASRTSGSLVQETQYF. Combining the CDR3 with reference TRBV5-1 and TRBJ2-5 gives the whole variable domain KAGVTQTPRYLIKTRGQQVTLSCSPISGHRSVSWYQQTPGQGLQFLFEYFSETQRNKGNFPGRFSGRQFSNSRSEMNVSTLELGDSALYLCASRTSGSLVQETQYFGPGTRLLVL.